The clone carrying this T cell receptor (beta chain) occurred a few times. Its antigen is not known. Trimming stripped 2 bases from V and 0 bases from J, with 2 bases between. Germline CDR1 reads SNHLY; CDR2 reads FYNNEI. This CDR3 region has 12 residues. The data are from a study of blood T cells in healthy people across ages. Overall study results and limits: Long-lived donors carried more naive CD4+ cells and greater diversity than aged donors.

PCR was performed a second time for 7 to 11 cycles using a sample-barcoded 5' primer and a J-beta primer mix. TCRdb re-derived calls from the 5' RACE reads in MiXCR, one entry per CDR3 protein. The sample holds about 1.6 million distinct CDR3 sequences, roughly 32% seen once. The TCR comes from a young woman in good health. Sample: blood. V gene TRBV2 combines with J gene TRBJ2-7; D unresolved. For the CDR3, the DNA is TGTGCCAGCAGTGAAAACTCCTACGAGCAGTACTTC. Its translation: CASSENSYEQYF.